A selection of T cell receptor beta chains follows, all from one sample in a study of PD-L1 blockade in urothelial cancer. Assay used: immunoSEQ multiplex PCR; TCRdb lists only in-frame clones, some missing. The table has around 87,000 clones, over 80% seen once. The specimen comprised PBMCs, sampled around atezolizumab (anti-PD-L1) treatment. These receptor sequences come from a man aged 65 to 85 with urothelial cancer. The CDR3 runs from the conserved cysteine through the conserved F or W. Each record gives: D gene, V gene, J gene, clone size, CDR3 protein, CDR3 DNA. The D gene is left open where the match is weak. Size is omitted from some rows. Given values are once, few, many or a class for expanded clones.

D gene: .
V gene: TRBV7-2
J gene: TRBJ2-6
clone size: .
CDR3 protein: CASSYQGNSGANVLTF
CDR3 DNA: TGTGCCAGCAGCTATCAGGGAAACTCTGGGGCCAACGTCCTGACTTTC

D gene: .
V gene: TRBV19
J gene: TRBJ1-4
clone size: few
CDR3 protein: CASSPGGGREKLFF
CDR3 DNA: TGTGCCAGTAGTCCGGGAGGGGGTCGTGAAAAACTGTTTTTT

D gene: .
V gene: TRBV5-1
J gene: TRBJ2-3
clone size: .
CDR3 protein: CASSPSGTPDTQYF
CDR3 DNA: TGCGCCAGCAGCCCCAGCGGTACCCCAGATACGCAGTATTTT

D gene: TRBD2
V gene: TRBV6-6
J gene: TRBJ2-1
clone size: few
CDR3 protein: CASSRAGVNEQFF
CDR3 DNA: TGTGCCAGCAGTCGAGCGGGGGTAAATGAGCAGTTCTTC

D gene: TRBD2
V gene: TRBV29-1
J gene: TRBJ2-7
clone size: .
CDR3 protein: CSVEGLGAYEQYF
CDR3 DNA: TGCAGCGTTGAGGGACTAGGGGCCTACGAGCAGTACTTC

D gene: TRBD2
V gene: TRBV19
J gene: TRBJ2-1
clone size: .
CDR3 protein: CASSIELAGAYNEQFF
CDR3 DNA: TGTGCCAGTAGTATTGAACTAGCGGGCGCCTACAATGAGCAGTTCTTC

D gene: .
V gene: TRBV20-1
J gene: TRBJ2-3
clone size: .
CDR3 protein: CSAGSTDTQYF
CDR3 DNA: TGCAGTGCTGGCAGCACAGATACGCAGTATTTT

D gene: TRBD1
V gene: TRBV5-6
J gene: TRBJ2-7
clone size: .
CDR3 protein: CASSPLGQGESSYEQYF
CDR3 DNA: TGTGCCAGCAGCCCCCTTGGGCAGGGGGAGAGCTCCTACGAGCAGTACTTC

D gene: TRBD1
V gene: TRBV4-2
J gene: TRBJ2-7
clone size: .
CDR3 protein: CASSQEQGAYEQYF
CDR3 DNA: TGTGCCAGCAGCCAAGAACAGGGGGCCTACGAGCAGTACTTC

D gene: TRBD1
V gene: TRBV6-1
J gene: TRBJ2-3
clone size: .
CDR3 protein: CASTDRAITDTQYF
CDR3 DNA: TGTGCCAGCACAGACAGGGCTATCACAGATACGCAGTATTTT

D gene: TRBD2
V gene: TRBV15
J gene: TRBJ2-5
clone size: .
CDR3 protein: CATSALAGNQETQYF
CDR3 DNA: TGTGCCACCAGCGCCTTAGCGGGGAACCAAGAGACCCAGTACTTC

D gene: .
V gene: TRBV19
J gene: TRBJ1-6
clone size: .
CDR3 protein: CASSRSGSPLHF
CDR3 DNA: TGTGCCAGTAGCCGGTCGGGGTCACCCCTCCACTTT

D gene: TRBD2
V gene: TRBV7-3
J gene: TRBJ2-2
clone size: .
CDR3 protein: CASSTTGGQGTGELFF
CDR3 DNA: TGTGCCAGCAGCACCACGGGGGGGCAGGGCACCGGGGAGCTGTTTTTT

D gene: .
V gene: TRBV5-5
J gene: TRBJ1-5
clone size: .
CDR3 protein: CASSHGQRNQPQHF
CDR3 DNA: TGTGCCAGCAGTCATGGACAGCGCAATCAGCCCCAGCATTTT

D gene: TRBD2
V gene: TRBV7-9
J gene: TRBJ2-2
clone size: .
CDR3 protein: CASSRTSGDTGELFF
CDR3 DNA: TGTGCCAGCAGCCGCACTAGCGGGGATACCGGGGAGCTGTTTTTT

D gene: .
V gene: TRBV5-6
J gene: TRBJ1-2
clone size: few
CDR3 protein: CASSASYTF
CDR3 DNA: TGTGCCAGCAGCGCTAGTTACACCTTC

D gene: TRBD2
V gene: TRBV7-3
J gene: TRBJ2-1
clone size: .
CDR3 protein: CASSFGLVGMNEQFF
CDR3 DNA: TGTGCCAGCAGCTTCGGACTAGTAGGGATGAATGAGCAGTTCTTC

D gene: .
V gene: TRBV28
J gene: TRBJ1-5
clone size: .
CDR3 protein: CASKRSNQPQHF
CDR3 DNA: TGTGCCAGCAAGCGTAGCAATCAGCCCCAGCATTTT

D gene: .
V gene: TRBV19
J gene: TRBJ2-3
clone size: .
CDR3 protein: CASRGRGASTDTQYF
CDR3 DNA: TGTGCCAGTAGGGGACGGGGGGCCAGCACAGATACGCAGTATTTT

D gene: TRBD2
V gene: TRBV7-9
J gene: TRBJ2-3
clone size: .
CDR3 protein: CASSLGAAGPDTQYF
CDR3 DNA: TGTGCCAGCAGCTTAGGTGCAGCGGGGCCAGATACGCAGTATTTT

D gene: .
V gene: TRBV5-1
J gene: TRBJ1-1
clone size: .
CDR3 protein: CASSTVPENTEAFF
CDR3 DNA: TGCGCCAGCAGCACAGTCCCTGAGAACACTGAAGCTTTCTTT

D gene: .
V gene: TRBV6-1
J gene: TRBJ1-3
clone size: .
CDR3 protein: CASSLMRNTIYF
CDR3 DNA: TGTGCCAGCAGCCTAATGAGAAACACCATATATTTT

D gene: .
V gene: TRBV21-1
J gene: TRBJ2-3
clone size: .
CDR3 protein: CASREGAGQTDTQYF
CDR3 DNA: TGTGCCAGCAGAGAGGGGGCGGGACAAACAGATACGCAGTATTTT

D gene: .
V gene: TRBV6-6
J gene: TRBJ1-1
clone size: .
CDR3 protein: CASSEDEAFF
CDR3 DNA: TGTGCCAGCAGTGAGGATGAAGCTTTCTTT

D gene: TRBD2
V gene: TRBV7-6
J gene: TRBJ2-7
clone size: few
CDR3 protein: CASSPGGYEQYF
CDR3 DNA: TGTGCCAGCAGCCCGGGGGGTTACGAGCAGTACTTC

D gene: TRBD1
V gene: TRBV18
J gene: TRBJ1-2
clone size: .
CDR3 protein: CASSGTGAANYGYTF
CDR3 DNA: TGTGCCAGCTCAGGCACAGGGGCAGCTAACTATGGCTACACCTTC

D gene: TRBD2
V gene: TRBV4-2
J gene: TRBJ2-7
clone size: .
CDR3 protein: CASRRNLAGGLYEQYF
CDR3 DNA: TGTGCCAGCAGACGAAACTTAGCGGGGGGACTCTACGAGCAGTACTTC

D gene: TRBD2
V gene: TRBV11-2
J gene: TRBJ2-6
clone size: few
CDR3 protein: CASSSRGGSGANVLTF
CDR3 DNA: TGTGCCAGCAGCTCTAGGGGAGGGAGCGGGGCCAACGTCCTGACTTTC

D gene: TRBD2
V gene: TRBV19
J gene: TRBJ2-3
clone size: .
CDR3 protein: CASRSGGNTDTQYF
CDR3 DNA: TGTGCCAGTAGAAGCGGGGGCAACACAGATACGCAGTATTTT

D gene: .
V gene: TRBV10-3
J gene: TRBJ1-2
clone size: .
CDR3 protein: CAISHPTGNYGYTF
CDR3 DNA: TGTGCCATCAGCCATCCTACAGGGAACTATGGCTACACCTTC

D gene: .
V gene: TRBV28
J gene: TRBJ1-4
clone size: .
CDR3 protein: CASMKGLSGGANEKLFF
CDR3 DNA: TGTGCCAGCATGAAGGGGCTATCGGGAGGGGCTAATGAAAAACTGTTTTTT

D gene: TRBD2
V gene: TRBV5-5
J gene: TRBJ2-5
clone size: .
CDR3 protein: CASSLGSGRMGAETQYF
CDR3 DNA: TGTGCCAGCAGCTTGGGAAGCGGGAGGATGGGTGCAGAGACCCAGTACTTC

D gene: .
V gene: TRBV7-2
J gene: TRBJ2-7
clone size: .
CDR3 protein: CASSSRIEQYF
CDR3 DNA: TGTGCCAGCAGCTCCAGGATCGAGCAGTACTTC

D gene: TRBD2
V gene: TRBV5-8
J gene: TRBJ2-3
clone size: once
CDR3 protein: CASSNSAGGRSDTQYF
CDR3 DNA: TGTGCCAGCAGCAACTCAGCGGGAGGGCGGTCAGATACGCAGTATTTT

D gene: .
V gene: TRBV7-8
J gene: TRBJ1-2
clone size: .
CDR3 protein: CASSPPGQYGYTF
CDR3 DNA: TGTGCCAGCAGCCCTCCGGGACAATATGGCTACACCTTC

D gene: .
V gene: TRBV5-6
J gene: TRBJ2-5
clone size: once
CDR3 protein: CASSHTGGAQETQYF
CDR3 DNA: TGTGCCAGCAGCCACACCGGAGGCGCTCAAGAGACCCAGTACTTC

D gene: .
V gene: TRBV19
J gene: TRBJ1-2
clone size: .
CDR3 protein: CASSIWSGANGYTF
CDR3 DNA: TGTGCCAGTAGTATTTGGTCAGGGGCGAATGGCTACACCTTC

D gene: .
V gene: TRBV5-1
J gene: TRBJ1-5
clone size: .
CDR3 protein: CASSLVGASREAQHF
CDR3 DNA: TGCGCCAGCAGCTTGGTAGGGGCTTCCCGTGAGGCCCAGCATTTT

D gene: TRBD1
V gene: TRBV6-5
J gene: TRBJ2-7
clone size: .
CDR3 protein: CASRNRGSSYEQYF
CDR3 DNA: TGTGCCAGCAGAAACAGGGGTAGCTCCTACGAGCAGTACTTC

D gene: .
V gene: TRBV5-6
J gene: TRBJ2-3
clone size: .
CDR3 protein: CASSSRLRADTQYF
CDR3 DNA: TGTGCCAGCAGCTCTAGGTTGCGGGCAGATACGCAGTATTTT

D gene: TRBD1
V gene: TRBV4-3
J gene: TRBJ1-5
clone size: once
CDR3 protein: CASSQDHRGGQPQHF
CDR3 DNA: TGCGCCAGCAGCCAAGATCACAGGGGTGGTCAGCCCCAGCATTTT

D gene: .
V gene: TRBV27
J gene: TRBJ1-4
clone size: .
CDR3 protein: CASSRLPRATNEKLFF
CDR3 DNA: TGTGCCAGCAGTCGCCTGCCTCGCGCAACTAATGAAAAACTGTTTTTT

D gene: .
V gene: TRBV4-2
J gene: TRBJ1-6
clone size: .
CDR3 protein: CASSQNVGGSSYNSPLHF
CDR3 DNA: TGTGCCAGCAGCCAAAATGTGGGGGGAAGCTCCTATAATTCACCCCTCCACTTT

D gene: .
V gene: TRBV5-1
J gene: TRBJ2-1
clone size: .
CDR3 protein: CASSKDTHPFDEQFF
CDR3 DNA: TGCGCCAGCAGCAAGGACACCCACCCTTTCGATGAGCAGTTCTTC

D gene: TRBD1
V gene: TRBV27
J gene: TRBJ1-1
clone size: .
CDR3 protein: CASSFGQGKAFF
CDR3 DNA: TGTGCCAGCAGTTTTGGACAGGGGAAAGCTTTCTTT

D gene: .
V gene: TRBV5-1
J gene: TRBJ2-2
clone size: .
CDR3 protein: CASTERTNTGELFF
CDR3 DNA: TGCGCCAGCACGGAGCGGACGAACACCGGGGAGCTGTTTTTT

D gene: TRBD1
V gene: TRBV13
J gene: TRBJ1-6
clone size: .
CDR3 protein: CASSLTQGDYSPLHF
CDR3 DNA: TGTGCCAGCAGCTTAACGCAGGGGGATTATTCACCCCTCCACTTT

D gene: .
V gene: TRBV7-9
J gene: TRBJ2-2
clone size: .
CDR3 protein: CASSQITGELFF
CDR3 DNA: TGTGCCAGCAGCCAGATAACCGGGGAGCTGTTTTTT